This T cell receptor (beta chain) emerged from a study of blood T cell repertoires in COVID-19. Study at large: Spain, Italy and the United States supplied samples that represented acute and convalescent COVID-19. PBMCs, B-cell-depleted T cells, or T cells were the source of the cDNA or gDNA that made up the material.

The CDR3 length is 15 residues. Germline lookup yields CDR1 SEHNR and CDR2 FQNEAQ (reference sequence). Deletions cut 2 bases from V and 4 bases from J, with 14 bases between. In the authors' workflow: Amplification from reference gene primers served as the basis for estimated nucleated cell counts. Repertoires were generated with immunoSEQ multiplex PCR, while TCRdb's copy carries only in-frame clones and drops some. Clone size and V and J calls were adopted from that table, with D and trimming inferred from the DNA. The sample lists roughly 100,000 clones; around nine tenths were seen once. The chain joins TRBV7-9 to TRBJ1-2; D remains ambiguous. This sequence originates from a woman in her sixties or seventies with acute or convalescent COVID-19. Source material: peripheral blood. CDR3 in amino acids: CASSLNPNRPYGYTF. In DNA, the CDR3 is TGTGCCAGCAGCTTAAATCCCAACAGACCCTATGGCTACACCTTC.